Listed here are 29 T cell receptor beta chains from one sample, sequenced in a study of OX40 agonist ivuxolimab in advanced cancers. Libraries were built with the immunoSEQ multiplex PCR assay. This immuneACCESS table, as held by TCRdb, lists in-frame sequences with V and J called but not all clones. Of the missing ones, under half trace to an unresolved V gene in checked studies; the others have no known cause. In all, the sample holds 52,000 or so clones, and around four fifths of those were seen once. The ten largest clones represent roughly 3% of the sample. The specimen comprised CD4+ or CD8+ T cells sorted from blood, sampled in a trial of the OX40 agonist ivuxolimab. All receptors derive from an adult with an advanced solid tumor such as melanoma, head and neck, liver or kidney cancer.

The table lists this clone with a few counts. This chain uses TRBV10-3 with TRBJ2-1; D may correspond to TRBD1 or TRBD2 (5 bases each). V lost 10 bases to trimming and J lost 9 bases, with 22 bases between them. The CDR3 spans 14 residues. From germline, CDR1 is ENHRY and CDR2 SYGVKD. The CDR3 loop reads CATREGRPTGEQFF. DNA for the CDR3: TGTGCCACCCGAGAGGGGCGACCGACCGGTGAGCAGTTCTTC.

This clone is medium-sized. V is TRBV4-3 and J is TRBJ2-2, with 8 nucleotides matching TRBD2. V was clipped by 1 base and J by 3 bases; unmatched bases: 10. The CDR3 has 18 residues. Germline V gene data show CDR1 as LGHNA and CDR2 as YSLEER. CDR3: CASSQGQIAGRYTGELFF. The CDR3 DNA sequence: TGCGCCAGCAGCCAAGGGCAAATAGCGGGGAGATACACCGGGGAGCTGTTTTTT.

This chain joins TRBV5-1 and TRBJ1-5; D gene uncertain. Trimming stripped 1 base from V and 9 bases from J, with 11 bases between. This CDR3 spans 13 amino acids. Germline assignment: CDR1 SGHRS and CDR2 YFSETQ. The CDR3 sequence: CASSLFGDRPQHF. The CDR3 DNA reads as TGCGCCAGCAGCTTGTTTGGTGATCGGCCCCAGCATTTT.

The chain recombines TRBV6-1 with TRBJ2-1; 9 bases map to TRBD2. The CDR3 runs 14 residues. Trimming removed 11 bases from V and 3 bases from J; junction bases left unmatched: 8. The germline gives CDR1 MNHNS, CDR2 SASEGT. The CDR3 DNA follows: TGTGCCTCCGGCGCTAGCGGGGTCTACAATGAGCAGTTCTTC. Translated, it gives CASGASGVYNEQFF.

This clone was seen just once. The chain couples TRBV7-3 to TRBJ2-2; D gene uncertain. This CDR3 comprises 14 residues. Per the germline V gene, CDR1 is SGHTA and CDR2 is FQGTGA. V shed 0 bases and J shed 0 bases, with 2 bases lying between them. CDR3 in DNA: TGTGCCAGCAGCTTAACCGCGAACACCGGGGAGCTGTTTTTT. This sequence encodes CASSLTANTGELFF.

The chain uses TRBV14 and TRBJ2-5; no clear D. This CDR3 spans 14 amino acids. V was cut by 4 bases and J by 5 bases, with 14 bases left in between. Looked up from germline, CDR1 is SGHDN and CDR2 is FVKESK. CDR3 DNA: TGTGCCAGCAGCCCCCTGACTGGCGTGGAGACCCAGTACTTC. Its protein product is CASSPLTGVETQYF.

The V call is TRBV6-5, the J call TRBJ2-5; maybe TRBD2 (7 bases). V lost 4 bases and J lost 7, with 16 bases in between. Germline CDR1 reads MNHEY; CDR2 reads SVGAGI. The CDR3 sequence is 14 residues long. The chain's CDR3 is CASSSVGAGVTQYF. CDR3 DNA sequence: TGTGCCAGCAGTTCAGTGGGGGCGGGAGTGACCCAGTACTTC.

This chain links TRBV7-2 with TRBJ2-7, with D perhaps TRBD1 or TRBD2 (5 bases each). Between the trimmed V and J ends, which lost 4 bases and 6 bases, there was a span of 19 bases. Germline CDR1 and CDR2: SGHTA and FQGNSA. This CDR3 is built from 15 residues. The CDR3 here is CASSSRAPGAGEQYF. CDR3 nucleotide sequence: TGTGCCAGCAGCTCCCGAGCCCCCGGGGCGGGCGAGCAGTACTTC.

The chain joins TRBV9 to TRBJ1-3; 7 nucleotides agree with TRBD1. This CDR3 contains 14 residues. CDR1 and CDR2 from the germline V gene are SGDLS and YYNGEE. V gave up 4 bases and J gave up 7 bases; unmatched junction bases: 8. The CDR3: CASSSGGQWNTIYF. In DNA, the CDR3 is TGTGCCAGCAGCTCGGGGGGACAGTGGAACACCATATATTTT.

About this clone itself: In this CDR3 the conserved last residue, phenylalanine or tryptophan, is missing, so a read error is likely. The limits of the CDR3 on the DNA are not certain, so only TCRdb's listed CDR3 is given. The V gene is TRBV5-4, the J gene TRBJ2-7; TRBD2 is taken as the D call from the table, unchecked against the DNA. The CDR3 spans 13 residues, counting both ends. Germline V lookup: CDR1 SGHNT, CDR2 YYREEE (reference sequence). This chain's CDR3 is CASSPVGGFGLVI.

The chain has TRBV6-4 and TRBJ2-1; the D is unclear. From germline, CDR1 is MRHNA and CDR2 SNTAGT. Trimming took off 4 bases at V and 0 bases at J, with 10 bases between the two ends. CDR3 length: 15 residues. The CDR3 is CASSATESSYNEQFF. Here the CDR3 DNA reads TGTGCCAGCAGTGCGACGGAGAGCTCCTACAATGAGCAGTTCTTC.

The chain employs TRBV5-1 and TRBJ2-3; D ambiguous. This CDR3 has 15 residues. Germline V lookup: CDR1 SGHRS, CDR2 YFSETQ. Trimming took off 0 bases at V and 3 bases at J, with 11 bases between the two ends. The CDR3, as DNA: TGCGCCAGCAGCTTGGAGGGCCGGCGGACAGATACGCAGTATTTT. This codes for CASSLEGRRTDTQYF.

The chain links TRBV4-3 to TRBJ2-2; the match to TRBD1 covers 7 bases. CDR3 size: 17 residues. The germline CDR1 and CDR2 sequences are LGHNA and YSLEER. Losses at the gene ends were 1 base for V and 0 bases for J; bases not matched to a gene: 5. For the CDR3, the DNA is TGCGCCAGCAGCCAAGGAGGGGGCCTCGCGAACACCGGGGAGCTGTTTTTT. Encoded protein: CASSQGGGLANTGELFF.

On this clone: At one end, the junction sequence differs from germline, possibly due to a read error. The V gene is TRBV7-9, the J gene TRBJ2-3; D not certain. The germline gives CDR1 SEHNR, CDR2 FQNEAQ (reference sequence). The CDR3 contains 11 residues. This chain's CDR3 is CASSSSDAQYF. DNA for the CDR3: TGTGCCAGCAGCTCGTCAGATGCGCAGTATTTT.

V is TRBV10-3 and J is TRBJ2-2; maybe TRBD1 (6 bases). The germline V and J ends were trimmed by 0 bases and 6 bases, with 17 bases remaining between them. The CDR3 is 17 residues long. Germline assignment: CDR1 ENHRY and CDR2 SYGVKD. CDR3: CAISESTGLRTAGELFF. DNA of the CDR3: TGTGCCATCAGTGAGTCGACAGGACTTAGGACCGCCGGGGAGCTGTTTTTT.

The chain has TRBV19 and TRBJ2-7; TRBD1 matches 7 bases. V shed 5 bases and J 2 bases; nucleotides not matched to a gene: 6. The germline V gene encodes CDR1 LNHDA and CDR2 SQIVND (reference sequence). The CDR3 totals 14 residues. This CDR3 is CASSADRVTYEQYF. The CDR3 nucleotides read TGTGCCAGTAGTGCAGACAGGGTAACCTACGAGCAGTACTTC. Full variable domain (missing parts from reference TRBV19 and TRBJ2-7): DGGITQSPKYLFRKEGQNVTLSCEQNLNHDAMYWYRQDPGQGLRLIYYSQIVNDFQKGDIAEGYSVSREKKESFPLTVTSAQKNPTAFYLCASSADRVTYEQYFGPGTRLTVT.

This sequence joins TRBV7-7 and TRBJ2-5; D call uncertain. V lost 1 base, J lost 2 bases, and 11 bases lay in between. The CDR3 totals 15 residues. Germline CDR1 reads SSHAT; CDR2 reads FNYEAQ (reference sequence). The CDR3 nucleotides are TGTGCCAGCAGCTTAGGAATCGGCAGACAAGAGACCCAGTACTTC. This translates into CASSLGIGRQETQYF.

CDR3 protein: CASSKHVSPSFEQYF. The CDR3 nucleotides read TGTGCCAGCAGCAAACACGTATCCCCTTCTTTCGAGCAGTACTTC. The chain couples TRBV9 to TRBJ2-7; D ambiguous. The V gene lost 4 bases and the J gene lost 6 bases, with 20 bases spanning the gap. CDR1 and CDR2 (germline): SGDLS, YYNGEE. This CDR3 region has 15 residues. Looking up the rest from reference TRBV9 and TRBJ2-7 gives the full variable domain: DSGVTQTPKHLITATGQRVTLRCSPRSGDLSVYWYQQSLDQGLQFLIQYYNGEERAKGNILERFSAQQFPDLHSELNLSSLELGDSALYFCASSKHVSPSFEQYFGPGTRLTVT.

The chain carries TRBV6-5 and TRBJ1-2, with a weak D call TRBD1 (6 bases). The CDR3 is made up of 13 amino acids. Trimming removed 6 bases from V and 4 bases from J, with 12 bases in between. Germline CDR1 is MNHEY and CDR2 is SVGAGI. The CDR3, as DNA: TGTGCCAGCAGCCCCACAGGGTTCTATGGCTACACCTTC. This encodes CASSPTGFYGYTF.

The chain links TRBV30 to TRBJ1-2, with D perhaps TRBD1 (6 bases). Trimming took 0 bases from V and 2 from J, leaving 16 bases between them. The CDR3 is made up of 16 amino acids. Per germline, CDR1 GTSNPN and CDR2 SVGIG (reference sequence). The CDR3 DNA follows: TGTGCCTGGAGTGTACAGCCCAGGGGCGGAAACTATGGCTACACCTTC. Its protein product is CAWSVQPRGGNYGYTF.

The chain employs TRBV4-1 and TRBJ1-2, with a possible D match to TRBD1 (6 bases). Germline V gene data show CDR1 as MGHRA and CDR2 as YSYEKL. V dropped 1 base and J dropped 5 bases, with 14 bases sitting between them. The CDR3 totals 15 residues. CDR3 in DNA: TGCGCCAGCAGCCAAGGGACAGCGGGAAAATATGGCTACACCTTC. Amino acids: CASSQGTAGKYGYTF.

In the case of this clone: One end of the junction fails to match germline, which may point to a read error. This rearrangement joins TRBV5-1 to TRBJ2-1, with TRBD2 as a possible D gene (5 bases). There are 12 residues in the CDR3. Germline V CDR1 and CDR2: SGHRS, YFSETQ. The CDR3 DNA follows: TGTGCCAGCGGCTTGCCCCCTAATGAGCAGTTCTTC. As protein: CASGLPPNEQFF. Looking up the rest from reference TRBV5-1 and TRBJ2-1 gives the full variable domain: KAGVTQTPRYLIKTRGQQVTLSCSPISGHRSVSWYQQTPGQGLQFLFEYFSETQRNKGNFPGRFSGRQFSNSRSEMNVSTLELGDSALYLCASGLPPNEQFFGPGTRLTVL.

The chain couples TRBV18 to TRBJ2-7; TRBD1 aligns across 8 bases. CDR3 length: 12 amino acids. Trimming cost V 9 bases and J 3 bases; bases outside gene matches: 4. CDR1 KGHSH and CDR2 LQKENI come from the germline V gene. The CDR3 is CASRDRNYEQYF. DNA of the CDR3: TGTGCCAGTCGGGACAGGAACTACGAGCAGTACTTC.

This clone has only one observation. The chain employs TRBV10-3 and TRBJ2-7, with D unclear. In germline, CDR1 is ENHRY, CDR2 SYGVKD. Trimming shortened V by 4 bases and J by 0 bases, and 13 bases separated the two germline ends. CDR3 size: 15 residues. The CDR3 region has the DNA TGTGCCATCAGTGGGGGTAGGGCCCTCTCCTACGAGCAGTACTTC. Encoded protein: CAISGGRALSYEQYF.

The chain combines TRBV5-1 with TRBJ2-3; tentatively, D is TRBD1 (6 bases). From germline, CDR1 is SGHRS and CDR2 YFSETQ. The CDR3 spans 16 residues. Deletions cut 0 bases from V and 1 base from J, with 12 bases between. The CDR3 loop is CASSLVLEGGTDTQYF. The CDR3 DNA follows: TGCGCCAGCAGCTTGGTCTTAGAGGGGGGCACAGATACGCAGTATTTT.

The rearrangement joins TRBV6-1 to TRBJ1-5, with a weak D call TRBD1 (5 bases). This CDR3 contains 16 residues. Deletions cut 4 bases from V and 5 bases from J, with 18 bases between. CDR1 is MNHNS and CDR2 is SASEGT in the germline V gene. CDR3 DNA sequence: TGTGCCAGCAGTGCCTCGAGGGGCACTATTCATCAGCCCCAGCATTTT. As protein: CASSASRGTIHQPQHF.

This clone occurred a few times. The V and J genes are TRBV12-5 and TRBJ1-3, with 9 positions matching TRBD1. Unmatched junction bases numbered 1, after V lost 4 bases and J lost 3 bases. Germline lookup yields CDR1 LGHNT and CDR2 FRNRAP. The CDR3 consists of 14 residues. In nucleotides, the CDR3 is TGTGCTAGTGGTTCGGGACAGGGTGGAAACACCATATATTTT. Its translation is CASGSGQGGNTIYF. The complete variable domain, with remaining parts taken from reference TRBV12-5 and TRBJ1-3, reads DARVTQTPRHKVTEMGQEVTMRCQPILGHNTVFWYRQTMMQGLELLAYFRNRAPLDDSGMPKDRFSAEMPDATLATLKIQPSEPRDSAVYFCASGSGQGGNTIYFGEGSWLTVV.

This clone was counted between two and nine times. CDR3 nucleotide sequence: TGCGCCAGCAGCTTGGAGCGCCCGAACACTGAAGCTTTCTTT. Translated, it gives CASSLERPNTEAFF. This rearrangement joins TRBV5-1 to TRBJ1-1, with D unclear. CDR1 is SGHRS, CDR2 YFSETQ, per germline. The CDR3 totals 14 residues. Between the trimmed V and J ends, which lost 0 bases and 1 base, there was a span of 7 bases. Variable domain in full (rest from reference TRBV5-1 and TRBJ1-1): KAGVTQTPRYLIKTRGQQVTLSCSPISGHRSVSWYQQTPGQGLQFLFEYFSETQRNKGNFPGRFSGRQFSNSRSEMNVSTLELGDSALYLCASSLERPNTEAFFGQGTRLTVV.

This CDR3 reads CASNVWTGELFF. In nucleotides, the CDR3 is TGTGCCAGCAACGTATGGACCGGGGAGCTGTTTTTT. The chain employs TRBV5-8 and TRBJ2-2; D ambiguous. V was pared by 6 bases and J by 5 bases, with 8 bases between. Germline CDR1 SGHTS, CDR2 YDEGEE. The CDR3 extends over 12 amino acids. Full variable domain (remainder filled in from reference TRBV5-8 and TRBJ2-2): EAGVTQSPTHLIKTRGQQATLRCSPISGHTSVYWYQQALGLGLQFLLWYDEGEERNRGNFPPRFSGRQFPNYSSELNVNALELEDSALYLCASNVWTGELFFGEGSRLTVL.